This T cell receptor (beta chain) was retrieved from a study of T cell responses to AZD1222 COVID-19 vaccine. Study conclusions and caveats: Most donors were white British and more were female, and clonal diversity was possibly underestimated.

The CDR3 loop spans 12 amino acids. In germline, CDR1 is MDHEN, CDR2 SYDVKM. V gave up 6 bases and J gave up 7 bases, with 7 bases separating them. For this clone: Its antigen is still unknown.

Repertoires were generated with immunoSEQ multiplex PCR, while TCRdb's copy carries only in-frame clones and drops some. Among more than 110,000 clones listed, around 85% were seen once. This specimen was peripheral blood, taken on day 0 of AZD1222 vaccination. V usage is TRBV28 and J usage is TRBJ1-6; D gene unclear. This receptor was obtained from an adult in good health. The CDR3 region is CASRGWNSPLHF. In DNA form, the CDR3 reads TGTGCCAGCAGGGGGTGGAATTCACCCCTCCACTTT.